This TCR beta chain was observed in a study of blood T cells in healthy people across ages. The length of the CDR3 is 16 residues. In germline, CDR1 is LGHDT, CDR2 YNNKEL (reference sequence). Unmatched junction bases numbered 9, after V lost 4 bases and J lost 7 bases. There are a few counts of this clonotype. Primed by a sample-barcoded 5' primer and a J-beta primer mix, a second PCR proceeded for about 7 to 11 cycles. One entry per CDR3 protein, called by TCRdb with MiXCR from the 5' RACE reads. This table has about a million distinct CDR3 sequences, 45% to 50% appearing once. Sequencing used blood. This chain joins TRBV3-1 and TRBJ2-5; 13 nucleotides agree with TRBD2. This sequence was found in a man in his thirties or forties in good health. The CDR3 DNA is TGTGCCAGCAGCCCCCCGACTAGCGGGGGGCGGGGGACCCAGTACTTC. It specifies CASSPPTSGGRGTQYF.